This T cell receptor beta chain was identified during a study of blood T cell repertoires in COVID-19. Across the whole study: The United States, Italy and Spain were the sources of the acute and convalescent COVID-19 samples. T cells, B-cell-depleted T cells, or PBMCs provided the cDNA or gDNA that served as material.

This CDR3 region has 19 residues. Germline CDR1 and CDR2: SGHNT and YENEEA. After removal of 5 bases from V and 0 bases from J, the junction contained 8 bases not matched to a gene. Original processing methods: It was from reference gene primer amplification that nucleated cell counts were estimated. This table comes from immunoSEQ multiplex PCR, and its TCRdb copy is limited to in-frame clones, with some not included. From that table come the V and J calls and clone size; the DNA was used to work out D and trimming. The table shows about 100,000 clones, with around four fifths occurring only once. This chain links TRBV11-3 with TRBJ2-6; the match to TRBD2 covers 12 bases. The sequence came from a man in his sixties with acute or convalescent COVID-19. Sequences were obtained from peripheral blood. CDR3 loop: CASSPRGTSGPSGANVLTF. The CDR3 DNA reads TGTGCCAGCAGCCCGAGAGGGACTAGCGGGCCCTCTGGGGCCAACGTCCTGACTTTC.